This T cell receptor (beta chain) was profiled in a study of OX40 agonist ivuxolimab in advanced cancers. Study at large: It was permissible to have had prior anti-PD-1, anti-PD-L1 or anti-CTLA-4 therapy, and 40% had some. Partial responses were observed in three patients, of whom one had hepatocellular carcinoma and two had cutaneous melanoma.

Assay: immunoSEQ multiplex PCR; the TCRdb copy retains only in-frame clones and omits some. The sample consists of 55,000 to 85,000 clones, about 94% of them appearing once. From germline, CDR1 is SGHDT and CDR2 YYEEEE. This CDR3 contains 14 residues. Trimming left V 10 bases short and J 1 base short, with 12 bases between. This TCR came from an adult with an advanced solid tumor such as melanoma, head and neck, liver or kidney cancer. This chain uses TRBV5-6 with TRBJ2-6; D is possibly TRBD2 (6 bases). The source material was CD4+ or CD8+ T cells sorted from blood, sampled in a trial of the OX40 agonist ivuxolimab. CDR3 sequence: CAGQEGSGANVLTF. In DNA form, the CDR3 reads TGTGCCGGTCAGGAGGGTTCTGGGGCCAACGTCCTGACTTTC.